These T cell receptor beta chains were read from a single sample in a study of long-term antiretroviral therapy in people with HIV. Some clones are missing from TCRdb's copy, which holds only in-frame ones; the method was immunoSEQ multiplex PCR. This table has tens of thousands of clones, roughly three quarters appearing once. Sequencing used unsorted PBMCs, obtained 1.1 years before starting antiretroviral therapy. These TCRs come from a woman between 35 and 50 years old with HIV. Each CDR3 is given with its conserved first and last residue. The D gene is left open where the match is weak. The size entry is marked missing in some rows and otherwise reads once, few, many or a size class.

j_gene | abundance | d_gene | v_gene | CDR3aa | CDR3nt
TRBJ2-7 | - | - | TRBV4-1 | CASSQAGQNYEQYF | TGCGCCAGCAGCCAAGCCGGACAGAACTACGAGCAGTACTTC
TRBJ1-2 | - | TRBD1 | TRBV6-1 | CASSEWTGGSYGYTF | TGTGCCAGCAGTGAATGGACAGGGGGAAGCTATGGCTACACCTTC
TRBJ2-5 | - | TRBD2 | TRBV7-9 | CASSSGLAGGGYQETQYF | TGTGCCAGCAGCTCTGGACTAGCGGGAGGGGGGTACCAAGAGACCCAGTACTTC
TRBJ2-5 | once | - | TRBV7-2 | CASTSALQETQYF | TGTGCCAGCACTAGCGCCCTCCAAGAGACCCAGTACTTC
TRBJ2-1 | - | TRBD1 | TRBV19 | CASSIDRTGYNEQFF | TGTGCCAGTAGTATAGATCGGACAGGTTACAATGAGCAGTTCTTC
TRBJ1-5 | few | - | TRBV30 | CAWSYVTRENQPQHF | TGTGCCTGGAGCTATGTCACGCGGGAAAATCAGCCCCAGCATTTT
TRBJ2-5 | once | TRBD1 | TRBV30 | CAWSEKTGVRQETQYF | TGTGCCTGGAGTGAAAAGACAGGGGTAAGGCAAGAGACCCAGTACTTC
TRBJ2-7 | - | - | TRBV18 | CASSPWLAFTEQYF | TGTGCCAGCTCACCTTGGCTAGCGTTTACCGAGCAGTACTTC
TRBJ2-2 | few | - | TRBV30 | CAWGDPYTGELFF | TGTGCCTGGGGGGACCCCTACACCGGGGAGCTGTTTTTT
TRBJ2-1 | - | TRBD1 | TRBV5-1 | CASSLARTGGISSYNEQFF | TGCGCCAGCAGCTTGGCCCGGACAGGGGGAATTAGCTCCTACAATGAGCAGTTCTTC
TRBJ1-6 | - | - | TRBV5-1 | CASSFSPGRLNSPLHF | TGCGCCAGCAGCTTTTCACCGGGACGGCTTAATTCACCCCTCCACTTT
TRBJ2-1 | - | TRBD2 | TRBV6-5 | CASSYRGRAYEQFF | TGTGCCAGCAGTTACCGGGGGAGGGCCTATGAGCAGTTCTTC
TRBJ1-5 | - | TRBD1 | TRBV19 | CASSIGGQGNQPQHF | TGTGCCAGTAGTATAGGGGGACAGGGTAATCAGCCCCAGCATTTT
TRBJ2-7 | - | TRBD1 | TRBV6-5 | CASRITGVPYEQYF | TGTGCCAGCAGGATTACAGGGGTACCCTACGAGCAGTACTTC
TRBJ2-7 | - | TRBD1 | TRBV5-4 | CASSLGVPGQGYYEQYF | TGTGCCAGCAGCTTAGGCGTCCCTGGACAGGGTTACTACGAGCAGTACTTC
TRBJ1-2 | - | - | TRBV10-2 | CASSESGFYGSYGYTF | TGCGCCAGCAGTGAGTCGGGTTTCTACGGTAGCTATGGCTACACCTTC
TRBJ1-1 | - | - | TRBV29-1 | CSVFGGPGTEAFF | TGCAGCGTTTTTGGGGGGCCGGGCACTGAAGCTTTCTTT
TRBJ2-7 | - | TRBD2 | TRBV7-2 | CASSLEYWASGEYEQYF | TGTGCCAGCAGCTTAGAATACTGGGCTAGCGGGGAGTACGAGCAGTACTTC
TRBJ2-1 | - | - | TRBV2 | CASSEGATNEQFF | TGTGCCAGCAGTGAGGGGGCCACCAATGAGCAGTTCTTC
TRBJ2-2 | - | - | TRBV19 | CASSMFEGAGELFF | TGTGCCAGTAGTATGTTCGAGGGAGCCGGGGAGCTGTTTTTT
TRBJ1-3 | few | - | TRBV18 | CASSRNADAGNTIYF | TGTGCCAGCTCACGCAACGCGGATGCTGGAAACACCATATATTTT
TRBJ1-1 | - | TRBD1 | TRBV14 | CASSYKGTGAGTEAFF | TGTGCCAGCAGCTATAAGGGGACAGGAGCCGGGACTGAAGCTTTCTTT
TRBJ1-2 | - | TRBD1 | TRBV7-2 | CASRDDRGGDYGYTF | TGTGCCAGCAGGGATGACAGGGGAGGTGACTATGGCTACACCTTC
TRBJ2-7 | - | - | TRBV28 | CASSFGLPGEQYF | TGTGCCAGCAGTTTCGGATTGCCTGGAGAGCAGTACTTC
TRBJ2-7 | - | TRBD2 | TRBV7-6 | CASSLGSPLAGGGYEQYF | TGTGCCAGCAGCTTAGGGTCCCCGCTAGCGGGAGGCGGATACGAGCAGTACTTC
TRBJ2-4 | - | - | TRBV10-3 | CAISESYGEAKNIQYF | TGTGCCATCAGTGAGTCATACGGGGAGGCCAAAAACATTCAGTACTTC
TRBJ2-1 | - | - | TRBV5-1 | CASSLVRTEYNEQFF | TGCGCCAGCAGCTTGGTACGGACAGAATACAATGAGCAGTTCTTC
TRBJ1-1 | - | - | TRBV28 | CASSLTPGSGDTEAFF | TGTGCCAGCAGTCTAACCCCGGGGTCTGGGGACACTGAAGCTTTCTTT
TRBJ2-7 | few | TRBD2 | TRBV27 | CASSFGLAAYEQYF | TGTGCCAGCAGTTTTGGTCTAGCGGCCTACGAGCAGTACTTC
TRBJ2-7 | - | - | TRBV29-1 | CSVVKGLSSYEQYF | TGCAGCGTTGTTAAGGGACTGAGCTCCTACGAGCAGTACTTC
TRBJ2-1 | - | TRBD1 | TRBV30 | CAWSALKDRGRNEQFF | TGTGCCTGGAGTGCCTTAAAGGACAGGGGACGGAATGAGCAGTTCTTC
TRBJ1-1 | - | - | TRBV2 | CASSVTAKNTEAFF | TGTGCCAGCAGTGTGACAGCTAAGAACACTGAAGCTTTCTTT
TRBJ2-3 | - | - | TRBV4-1 | CASSQDDRDTQYF | TGCGCCAGCAGCCAAGATGACAGGGATACGCAGTATTTT
TRBJ1-2 | - | TRBD1 | TRBV6-5 | CASSIQGGGYGYTF | TGTGCCAGCAGTATTCAGGGGGGAGGCTATGGCTACACCTTC
TRBJ2-3 | - | - | TRBV14 | CASSLNELGTQYF | TGTGCCAGCAGCCTGAATGAGTTGGGTACGCAGTATTTT
TRBJ2-4 | - | TRBD1 | TRBV2 | CASSWTGEMDIQYF | TGTGCCAGCAGTTGGACAGGGGAAATGGACATTCAGTACTTC
TRBJ2-3 | few | TRBD2 | TRBV9 | CASSSSRTSGGRTDTQYF | TGTGCCAGCAGCTCCTCCCGGACTAGCGGGGGGCGCACAGATACGCAGTATTTT
TRBJ1-6 | - | - | TRBV18 | CASSPPGSYNSPLHF | TGTGCCAGCTCACCACCGGGCTCCTATAATTCACCCCTCCACTTT
TRBJ1-1 | - | - | TRBV5-1 | CASSLAVRGGMNTEAFF | TGCGCCAGCAGCTTGGCGGTCAGAGGGGGTATGAACACTGAAGCTTTCTTT
TRBJ2-3 | - | - | TRBV7-9 | CASSSDARGYTDTQYF | TGTGCCAGCAGCTCCGACGCGCGCGGGTACACAGATACGCAGTATTTT
TRBJ2-5 | - | - | TRBV27 | CASSWYLASNQETQYF | TGTGCCAGCAGTTGGTATCTAGCAAGTAACCAAGAGACCCAGTACTTC
TRBJ1-4 | - | - | TRBV5-6 | CASSRTGVQNEKLFF | TGTGCCAGCAGCCGCACCGGGGTACAGAATGAAAAACTGTTTTTT
TRBJ1-6 | few | - | TRBV5-6 | CASSWTDNSPLHF | TGTGCCAGCAGCTGGACGGATAATTCACCCCTCCACTTT
TRBJ1-4 | once | - | TRBV18 | CASSPSAGGRKLFF | TGTGCCAGCTCACCCTCGGCCGGGGGTAGAAAACTGTTTTTT
TRBJ2-5 | - | - | TRBV2 | CASSVVGRETQYF | TGTGCCAGCAGTGTGGTGGGGAGAGAGACCCAGTACTTC
TRBJ1-1 | - | - | TRBV4-2 | CASSQAKGDGAMNTEAFF | TGTGCCAGCAGCCAAGCCAAAGGGGACGGAGCTATGAACACTGAAGCTTTCTTT
TRBJ2-7 | - | - | TRBV6-6 | CASSYSGPPYEQYF | TGTGCCAGCAGTTACTCGGGCCCCCCCTACGAGCAGTACTTC
TRBJ1-5 | - | TRBD1 | TRBV5-6 | CASSQGVSGQPQHF | TGTGCCAGCAGTCAGGGGGTTTCGGGTCAGCCCCAGCATTTT
TRBJ2-3 | once | TRBD2 | TRBV5-4 | CASSQGLGGSTDTQYF | TGTGCCAGCAGCCAGGGACTGGGAGGGAGCACAGATACGCAGTATTTT
TRBJ2-7 | - | - | TRBV7-9 | CASSLGQPYEQYF | TGTGCCAGCAGCTTAGGACAGCCCTACGAGCAGTACTTC
TRBJ1-2 | - | - | TRBV19 | CASSISVYGYTF | TGTGCCAGTAGTATTTCAGTTTATGGCTACACCTTC
TRBJ2-7 | - | - | TRBV20-1 | CSAAASYEQYF | TGCAGTGCTGCCGCTTCCTACGAGCAGTACTTC
TRBJ1-3 | - | TRBD1 | TRBV30 | CAWSGDSGNTIYF | TGTGCCTGGAGCGGGGACAGCGGAAACACCATATATTTT
TRBJ2-2 | - | - | TRBV13 | CASSLGEPTGELFF | TGTGCCAGCAGCTTAGGGGAGCCCACCGGGGAGCTGTTTTTT
TRBJ2-5 | - | TRBD1 | TRBV10-3 | CAISQGQEQETQYF | TGTGCCATCAGTCAAGGACAGGAACAAGAGACCCAGTACTTC
TRBJ2-5 | - | - | TRBV6-1 | CASSESWETQYF | TGTGCCAGCAGTGAAAGCTGGGAGACCCAGTACTTC
TRBJ2-3 | - | TRBD2 | TRBV4-2 | CASSQETSGGLDTQYF | TGTGCCAGCAGCCAAGAGACTAGCGGGGGGCTTGATACGCAGTATTTT
TRBJ1-1 | - | - | TRBV19 | CASRGITTGANTEAFF | TGTGCCAGTAGGGGGATTACCACAGGTGCGAACACTGAAGCTTTCTTT
TRBJ1-5 | - | - | TRBV19 | CASSILWGQDQPQHF | TGTGCCAGTAGTATCCTATGGGGCCAAGATCAGCCCCAGCATTTT